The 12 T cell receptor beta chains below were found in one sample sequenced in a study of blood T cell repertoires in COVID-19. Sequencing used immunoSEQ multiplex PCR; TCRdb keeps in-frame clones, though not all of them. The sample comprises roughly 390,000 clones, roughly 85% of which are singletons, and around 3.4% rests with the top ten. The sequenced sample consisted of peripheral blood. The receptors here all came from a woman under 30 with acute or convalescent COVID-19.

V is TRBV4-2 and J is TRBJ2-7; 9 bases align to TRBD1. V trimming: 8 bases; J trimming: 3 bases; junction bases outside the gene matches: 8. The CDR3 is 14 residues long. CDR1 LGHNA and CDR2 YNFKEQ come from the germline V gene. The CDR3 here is CASALGQGGYEQYF. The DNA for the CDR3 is TGTGCCAGCGCTCTGGGACAGGGAGGCTACGAGCAGTACTTC.

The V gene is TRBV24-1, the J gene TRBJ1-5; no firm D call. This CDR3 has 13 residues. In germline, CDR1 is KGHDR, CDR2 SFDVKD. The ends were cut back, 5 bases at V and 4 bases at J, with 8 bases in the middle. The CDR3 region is CATSARTNQPQHF. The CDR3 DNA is TGTGCCACCAGTGCCAGGACTAATCAGCCCCAGCATTTT.

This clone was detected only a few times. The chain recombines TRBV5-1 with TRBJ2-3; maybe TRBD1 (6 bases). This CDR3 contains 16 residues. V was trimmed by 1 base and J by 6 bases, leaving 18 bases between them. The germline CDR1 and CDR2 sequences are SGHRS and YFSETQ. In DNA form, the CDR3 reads TGCGCCAGCAGCTTGCGAACCACAGGGACCGGGGATACGCAGTATTTT. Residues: CASSLRTTGTGDTQYF.

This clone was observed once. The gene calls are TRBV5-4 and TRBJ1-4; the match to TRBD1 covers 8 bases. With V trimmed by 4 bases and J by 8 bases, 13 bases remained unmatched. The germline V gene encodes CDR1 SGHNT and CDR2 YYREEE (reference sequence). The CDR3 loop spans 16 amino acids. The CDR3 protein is CASSQSMQGAGEKLFF. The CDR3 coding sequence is TGTGCCAGCAGCCAGAGTATGCAGGGGGCAGGAGAAAAACTGTTTTTT. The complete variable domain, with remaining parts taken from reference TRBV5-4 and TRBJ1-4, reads ETGVTQSPTHLIKTRGQQVTLRCSSQSGHNTVSWYQQALGQGPQFIFQYYREEENGRGNFPPRFSGLQFPNYSSELNVNALELDDSALYLCASSQSMQGAGEKLFFGSGTQLSVL.

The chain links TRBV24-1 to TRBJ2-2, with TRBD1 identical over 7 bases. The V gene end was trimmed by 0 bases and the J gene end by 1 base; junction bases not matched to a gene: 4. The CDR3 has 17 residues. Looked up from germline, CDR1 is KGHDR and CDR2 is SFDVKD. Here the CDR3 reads CATSDLEGARNTGELFF. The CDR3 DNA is TGTGCCACCAGTGATTTGGAGGGGGCTAGGAACACCGGGGAGCTGTTTTTT.

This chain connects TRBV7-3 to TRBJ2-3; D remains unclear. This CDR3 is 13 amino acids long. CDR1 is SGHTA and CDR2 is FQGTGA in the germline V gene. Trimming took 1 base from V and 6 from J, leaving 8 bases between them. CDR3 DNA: TGTGCCAGCAGCTTAAGAGACGGGGATACGCAGTATTTT. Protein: CASSLRDGDTQYF.

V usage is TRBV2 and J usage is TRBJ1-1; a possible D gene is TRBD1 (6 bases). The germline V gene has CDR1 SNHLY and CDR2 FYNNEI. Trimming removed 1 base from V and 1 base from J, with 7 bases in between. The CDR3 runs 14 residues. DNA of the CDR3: TGTGCCAGCAGTGAAGAGACAGGGAACACTGAAGCTTTCTTT. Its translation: CASSEETGNTEAFF.

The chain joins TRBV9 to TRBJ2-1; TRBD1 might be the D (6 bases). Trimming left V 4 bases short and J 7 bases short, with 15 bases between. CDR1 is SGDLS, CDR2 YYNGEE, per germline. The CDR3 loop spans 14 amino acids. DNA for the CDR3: TGTGCCAGCAGCCCAGGGGACGCCAAAAATGAGCAGTTCTTC. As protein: CASSPGDAKNEQFF. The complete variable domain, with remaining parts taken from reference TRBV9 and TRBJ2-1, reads DSGVTQTPKHLITATGQRVTLRCSPRSGDLSVYWYQQSLDQGLQFLIQYYNGEERAKGNILERFSAQQFPDLHSELNLSSLELGDSALYFCASSPGDAKNEQFFGPGTRLTVL.

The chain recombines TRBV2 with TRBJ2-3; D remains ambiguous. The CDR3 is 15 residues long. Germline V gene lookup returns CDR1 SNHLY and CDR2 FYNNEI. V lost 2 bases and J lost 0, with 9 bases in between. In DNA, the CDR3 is TGTGCCAGCAGTGAACAGGCGAGCAGCACAGATACGCAGTATTTT. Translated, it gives CASSEQASSTDTQYF.

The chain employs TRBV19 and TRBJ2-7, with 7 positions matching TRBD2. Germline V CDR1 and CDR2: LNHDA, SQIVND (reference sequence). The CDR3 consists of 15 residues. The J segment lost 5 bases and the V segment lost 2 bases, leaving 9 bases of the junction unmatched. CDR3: CASSISGAGRNEQYF. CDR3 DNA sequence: TGTGCCAGTAGTATAAGCGGGGCCGGTCGTAACGAGCAGTACTTC.

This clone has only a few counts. CDR3: CASSWTVQETQYF. The CDR3 region has the DNA TGTGCCAGCAGCTGGACAGTCCAAGAGACCCAGTACTTC. The chain employs TRBV7-2 and TRBJ2-5, with D maybe TRBD1 (6 bases). The CDR3 is made up of 13 amino acids. From germline, CDR1 is SGHTA and CDR2 FQGNSA. Trimming cost V 4 bases and J 1 base, with 7 bases left between them.

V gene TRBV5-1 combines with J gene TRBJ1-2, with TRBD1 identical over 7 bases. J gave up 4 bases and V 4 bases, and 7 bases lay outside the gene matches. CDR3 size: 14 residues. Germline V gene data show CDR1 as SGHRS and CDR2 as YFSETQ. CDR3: CASSTEGAIYGYTF. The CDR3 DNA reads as TGCGCCAGCAGCACCGAGGGGGCGATCTATGGCTACACCTTC.